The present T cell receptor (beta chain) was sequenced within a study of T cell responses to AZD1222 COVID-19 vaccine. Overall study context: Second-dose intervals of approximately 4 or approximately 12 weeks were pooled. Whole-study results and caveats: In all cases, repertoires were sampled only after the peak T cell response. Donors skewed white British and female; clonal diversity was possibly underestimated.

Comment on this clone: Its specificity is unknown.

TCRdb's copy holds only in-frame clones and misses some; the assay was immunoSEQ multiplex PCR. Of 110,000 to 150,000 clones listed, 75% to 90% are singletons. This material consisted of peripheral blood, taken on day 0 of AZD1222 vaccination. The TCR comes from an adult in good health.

CDR3 sequence (DNA): TGTGCCAAGCTTCAGCGGGAGTTGGCCTACGAGCAGTACTTC. Protein product: CAKLQRELAYEQYF. The chain couples TRBV24-1 to TRBJ2-7, with 8 nucleotides matching TRBD2. The CDR3 contains 14 residues. Trimming removed 11 bases from V and 2 bases from J; junction bases left unmatched: 10. Germline V gene sequence: CDR1 KGHDR, CDR2 SFDVKD.